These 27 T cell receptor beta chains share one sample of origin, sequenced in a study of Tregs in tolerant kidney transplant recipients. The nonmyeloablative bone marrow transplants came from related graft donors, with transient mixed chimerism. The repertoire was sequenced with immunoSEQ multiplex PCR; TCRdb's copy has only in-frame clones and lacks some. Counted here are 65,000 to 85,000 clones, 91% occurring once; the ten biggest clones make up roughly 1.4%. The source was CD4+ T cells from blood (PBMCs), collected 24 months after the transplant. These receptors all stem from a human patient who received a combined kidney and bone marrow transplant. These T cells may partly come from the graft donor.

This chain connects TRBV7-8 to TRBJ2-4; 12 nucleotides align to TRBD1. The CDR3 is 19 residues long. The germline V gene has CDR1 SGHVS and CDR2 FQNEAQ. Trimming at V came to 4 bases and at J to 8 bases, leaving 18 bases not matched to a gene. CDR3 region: CASSSSFDTGQGAVDIQYF. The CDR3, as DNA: TGTGCCAGCAGCTCATCTTTTGACACGGGACAGGGGGCGGTGGACATTCAGTACTTC.

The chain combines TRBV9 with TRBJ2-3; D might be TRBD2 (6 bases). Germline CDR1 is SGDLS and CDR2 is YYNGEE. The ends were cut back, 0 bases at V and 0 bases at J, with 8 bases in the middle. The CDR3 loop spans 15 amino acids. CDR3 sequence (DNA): TGTGCCAGCAGCGTAGGCGGGGTGAGCACAGATACGCAGTATTTT. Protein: CASSVGGVSTDTQYF.

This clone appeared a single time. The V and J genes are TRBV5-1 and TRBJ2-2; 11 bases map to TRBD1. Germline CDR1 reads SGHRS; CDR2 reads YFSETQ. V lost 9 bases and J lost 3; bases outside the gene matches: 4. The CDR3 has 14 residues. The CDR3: CATRTGGDTGELFF. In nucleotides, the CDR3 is TGCGCCACAAGGACAGGGGGCGACACCGGGGAGCTGTTTTTT.

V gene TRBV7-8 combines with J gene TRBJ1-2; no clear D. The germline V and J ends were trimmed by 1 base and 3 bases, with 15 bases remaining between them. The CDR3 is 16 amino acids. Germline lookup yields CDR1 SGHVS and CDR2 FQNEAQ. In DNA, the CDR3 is TGTGCCAGCAGCTTAGAGGGAGGCGGGGAGGACTATGGCTACACCTTC. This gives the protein CASSLEGGGEDYGYTF.

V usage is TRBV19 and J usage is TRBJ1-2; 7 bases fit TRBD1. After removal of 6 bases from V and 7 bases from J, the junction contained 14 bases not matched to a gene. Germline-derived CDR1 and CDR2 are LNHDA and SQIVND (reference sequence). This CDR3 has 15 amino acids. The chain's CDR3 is CASSLAHYRGSGYTF. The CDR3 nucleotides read TGTGCCAGTAGCCTAGCCCATTACAGGGGCTCTGGCTACACCTTC.

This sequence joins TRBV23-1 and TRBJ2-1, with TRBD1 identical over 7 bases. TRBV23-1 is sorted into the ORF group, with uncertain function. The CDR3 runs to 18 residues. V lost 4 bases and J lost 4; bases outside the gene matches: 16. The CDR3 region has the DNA TGCGCCAGCAGTCCAGACAGGGAAGGACCTACGGGGTACAATGAGCAGTTCTTC. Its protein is CASSPDREGPTGYNEQFF.

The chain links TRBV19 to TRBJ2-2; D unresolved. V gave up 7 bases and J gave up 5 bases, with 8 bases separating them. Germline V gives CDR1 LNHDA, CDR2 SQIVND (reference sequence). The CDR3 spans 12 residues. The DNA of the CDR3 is TGTGCCAGTATCCACTTTACCGGGGAGCTGTTTTTT. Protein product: CASIHFTGELFF.

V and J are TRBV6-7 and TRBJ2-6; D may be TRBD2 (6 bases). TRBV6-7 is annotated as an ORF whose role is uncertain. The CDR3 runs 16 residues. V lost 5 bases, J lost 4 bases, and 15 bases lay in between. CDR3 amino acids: CASSPELASGANVLTF. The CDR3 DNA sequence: TGTGCCAGCAGTCCCGAACTAGCTTCCGGGGCCAACGTCCTGACTTTC.

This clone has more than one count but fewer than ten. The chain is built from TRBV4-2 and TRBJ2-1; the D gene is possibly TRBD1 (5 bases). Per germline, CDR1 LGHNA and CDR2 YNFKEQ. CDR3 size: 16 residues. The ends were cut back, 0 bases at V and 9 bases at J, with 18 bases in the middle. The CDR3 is CASSQDSQGPQGEQFF. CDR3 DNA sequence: TGTGCCAGCAGCCAAGATTCCCAGGGCCCGCAGGGTGAGCAGTTCTTC.

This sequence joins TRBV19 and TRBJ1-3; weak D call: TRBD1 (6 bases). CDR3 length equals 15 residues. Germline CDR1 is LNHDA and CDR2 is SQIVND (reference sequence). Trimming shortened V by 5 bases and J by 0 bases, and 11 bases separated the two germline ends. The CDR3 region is CASSSTGDSGNTIYF. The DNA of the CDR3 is TGTGCCAGTAGTTCGACAGGTGACTCTGGAAACACCATATATTTT. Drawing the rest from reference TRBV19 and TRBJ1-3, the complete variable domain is DGGITQSPKYLFRKEGQNVTLSCEQNLNHDAMYWYRQDPGQGLRLIYYSQIVNDFQKGDIAEGYSVSREKKESFPLTVTSAQKNPTAFYLCASSSTGDSGNTIYFGEGSWLTVV.

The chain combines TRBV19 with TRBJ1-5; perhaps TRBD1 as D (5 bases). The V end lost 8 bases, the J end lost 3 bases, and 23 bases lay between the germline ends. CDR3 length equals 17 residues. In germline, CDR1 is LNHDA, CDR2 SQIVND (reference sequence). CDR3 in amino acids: CASRIDSSAMFNQPQHF. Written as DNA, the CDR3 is TGTGCCAGTCGAATTGACAGTTCAGCGATGTTCAATCAGCCCCAGCATTTT.

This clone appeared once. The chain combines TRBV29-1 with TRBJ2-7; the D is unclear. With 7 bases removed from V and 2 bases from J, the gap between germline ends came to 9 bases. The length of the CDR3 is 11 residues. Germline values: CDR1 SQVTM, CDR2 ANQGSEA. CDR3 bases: TGCAGCGCCTTTATCCCCTACGAGCAGTACTTC. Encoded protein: CSAFIPYEQYF.

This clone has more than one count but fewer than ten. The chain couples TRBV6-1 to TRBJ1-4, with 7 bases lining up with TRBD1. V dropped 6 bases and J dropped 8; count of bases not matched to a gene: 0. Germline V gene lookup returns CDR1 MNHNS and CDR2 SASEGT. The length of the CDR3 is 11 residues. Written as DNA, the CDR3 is TGTGCCAGCAGGACAGGGGAAAAACTGTTTTTT. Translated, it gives CASRTGEKLFF.

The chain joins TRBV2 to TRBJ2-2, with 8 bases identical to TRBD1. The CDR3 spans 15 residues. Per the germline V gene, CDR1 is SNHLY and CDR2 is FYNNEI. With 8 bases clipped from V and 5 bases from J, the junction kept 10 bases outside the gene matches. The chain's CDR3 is CASRDRTVGTGELFF. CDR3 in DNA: TGTGCCAGCCGGGACAGGACCGTCGGGACCGGGGAGCTGTTTTTT.

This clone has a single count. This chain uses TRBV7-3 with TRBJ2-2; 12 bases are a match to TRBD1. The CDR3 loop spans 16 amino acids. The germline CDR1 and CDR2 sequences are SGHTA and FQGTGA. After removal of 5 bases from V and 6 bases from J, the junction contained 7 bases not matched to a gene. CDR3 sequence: CASSRGTGGPSGELFF. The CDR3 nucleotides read TGTGCCAGCAGCCGCGGGACAGGGGGCCCCTCCGGGGAGCTGTTTTTT.

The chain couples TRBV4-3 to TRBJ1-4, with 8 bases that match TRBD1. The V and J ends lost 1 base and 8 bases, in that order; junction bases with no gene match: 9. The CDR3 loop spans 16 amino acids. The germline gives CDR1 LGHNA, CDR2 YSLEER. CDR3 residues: CASSQAGTGGWEKLFF. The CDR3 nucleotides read TGCGCCAGCAGCCAAGCTGGGACAGGAGGGTGGGAAAAACTGTTTTTT.

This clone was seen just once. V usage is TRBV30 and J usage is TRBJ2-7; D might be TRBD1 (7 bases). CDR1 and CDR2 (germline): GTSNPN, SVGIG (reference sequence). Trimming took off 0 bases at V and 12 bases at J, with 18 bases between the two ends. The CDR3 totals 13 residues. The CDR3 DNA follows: TGTGCCTGGAGTGTACGGGGGACAGAATTGGGGTACTTC. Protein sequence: CAWSVRGTELGYF.

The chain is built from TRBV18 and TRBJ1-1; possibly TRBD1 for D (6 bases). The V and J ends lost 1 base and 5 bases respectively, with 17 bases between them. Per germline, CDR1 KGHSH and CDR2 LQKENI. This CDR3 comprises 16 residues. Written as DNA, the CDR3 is TGTGCCAGCTCACCACGGACACAGGGCGTCGGGACTGAAGCTTTCTTT. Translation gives CASSPRTQGVGTEAFF.

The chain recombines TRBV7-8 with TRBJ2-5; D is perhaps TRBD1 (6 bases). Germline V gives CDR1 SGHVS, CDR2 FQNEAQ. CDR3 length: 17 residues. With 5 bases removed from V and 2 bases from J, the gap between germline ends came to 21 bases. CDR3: CASSKTVLRGGQETQYF. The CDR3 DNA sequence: TGTGCCAGCAGCAAGACAGTACTGAGAGGGGGACAAGAGACCCAGTACTTC.

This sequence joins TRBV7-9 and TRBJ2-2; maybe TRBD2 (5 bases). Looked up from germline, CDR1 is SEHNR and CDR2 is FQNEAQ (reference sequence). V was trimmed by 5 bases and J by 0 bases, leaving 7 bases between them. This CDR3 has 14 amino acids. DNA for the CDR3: TGTGCCAGCAGCAGGACTGCGAACACCGGGGAGCTGTTTTTT. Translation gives CASSRTANTGELFF.

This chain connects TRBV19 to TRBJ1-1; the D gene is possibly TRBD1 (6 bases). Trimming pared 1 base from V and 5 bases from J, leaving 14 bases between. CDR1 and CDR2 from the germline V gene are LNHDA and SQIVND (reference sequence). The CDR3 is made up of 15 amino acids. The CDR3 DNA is TGTGCCAGTAGTATAGGGCAGGGGAGAGAAACTGAAGCTTTCTTT. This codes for CASSIGQGRETEAFF. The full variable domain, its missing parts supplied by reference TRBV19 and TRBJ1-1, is DGGITQSPKYLFRKEGQNVTLSCEQNLNHDAMYWYRQDPGQGLRLIYYSQIVNDFQKGDIAEGYSVSREKKESFPLTVTSAQKNPTAFYLCASSIGQGRETEAFFGQGTRLTVV.

The CDR3 region is CASSYSSLSGVYEQYF. The DNA for the CDR3 is TGTGCCAGCAGTTACTCGAGTTTGAGCGGGGTCTACGAGCAGTACTTC. The chain employs TRBV6-6 and TRBJ2-7, with 7 bases fitting TRBD2. CDR1 and CDR2 from the germline V gene are MNHNY and SVGAGI (reference sequence). The CDR3 consists of 16 residues. Trimming removed 0 bases from V and 3 bases from J; junction bases left unmatched: 8.

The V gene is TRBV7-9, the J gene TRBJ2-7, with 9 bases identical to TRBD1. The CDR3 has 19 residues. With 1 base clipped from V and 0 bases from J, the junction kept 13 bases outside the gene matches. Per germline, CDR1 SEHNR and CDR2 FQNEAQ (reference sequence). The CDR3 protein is CASSLGRRTGDLASYEQYF. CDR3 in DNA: TGTGCCAGCAGCTTAGGGAGGAGGACAGGGGACCTAGCCTCCTACGAGCAGTACTTC.

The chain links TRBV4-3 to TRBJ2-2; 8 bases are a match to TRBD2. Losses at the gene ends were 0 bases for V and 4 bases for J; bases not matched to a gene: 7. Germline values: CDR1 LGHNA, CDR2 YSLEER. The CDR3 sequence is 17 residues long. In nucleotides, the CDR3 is TGCGCCAGCAGCCAAGAGCCGGGGGGGAGCAGCACCGGGGAGCTGTTTTTT. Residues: CASSQEPGGSSTGELFF.

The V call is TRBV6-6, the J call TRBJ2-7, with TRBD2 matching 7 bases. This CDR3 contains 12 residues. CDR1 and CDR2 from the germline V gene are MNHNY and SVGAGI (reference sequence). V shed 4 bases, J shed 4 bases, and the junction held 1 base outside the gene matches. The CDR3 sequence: CASSLGGYEQYF. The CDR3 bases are TGTGCCAGCAGTTTGGGAGGGTACGAGCAGTACTTC.

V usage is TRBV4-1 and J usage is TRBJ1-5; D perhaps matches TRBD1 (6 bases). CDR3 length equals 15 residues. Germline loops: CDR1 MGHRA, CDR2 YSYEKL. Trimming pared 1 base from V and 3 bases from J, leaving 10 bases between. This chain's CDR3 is CASSQAPGVNQPQHF. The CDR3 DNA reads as TGCGCCAGCAGCCAAGCCCCAGGGGTCAATCAGCCCCAGCATTTT.

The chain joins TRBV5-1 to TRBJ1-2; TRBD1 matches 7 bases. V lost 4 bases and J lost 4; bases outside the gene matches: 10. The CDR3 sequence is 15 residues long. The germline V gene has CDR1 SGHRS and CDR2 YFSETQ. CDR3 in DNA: TGCGCCAGCAGCCCAGAGACAGGGCTCCTCTATGGCTACACCTTC. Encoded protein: CASSPETGLLYGYTF.